The 17 T cell receptor beta chains given below trace back to one sample, sequenced in a study of blood T cell repertoires in COVID-19. The protocol was immunoSEQ multiplex PCR, while the TCRdb copy is restricted to in-frame clones and leaves out a portion. This table has around 130,000 clones, 65% to 90% appearing once. The sequencing sample was made of peripheral blood. The receptors derive from a man in his fifties or sixties with acute or convalescent COVID-19.

The chain has TRBV11-2 and TRBJ1-6, with a possible D match to TRBD1 (5 bases). This CDR3 has 15 amino acids. With 4 bases removed from V and 9 bases from J, the gap between germline ends came to 16 bases. The V gene's germline CDR1 is SGHAT and CDR2 FQNNGV. Here the CDR3 reads CASSSGGWGSSPLHF. Here the CDR3 DNA reads TGTGCCAGCAGCTCCGGGGGGTGGGGGAGTTCACCCCTCCACTTT.

This clone has only one observation. The rearrangement uses TRBV24-1 and TRBJ1-2; D call uncertain. The ends were cut back, 2 bases at V and 2 bases at J, with 5 bases in the middle. The germline gives CDR1 KGHDR, CDR2 SFDVKD. CDR3 length: 13 residues. CDR3 in amino acids: CATSDYGNYGYTF. The CDR3 DNA reads TGTGCCACCAGTGATTACGGGAACTATGGCTACACCTTC.

This clone came up once. This sequence joins TRBV20-1 and TRBJ2-1; the match to TRBD2 covers 9 bases. Germline CDR1 is DFQATT and CDR2 is SNEGSKA (reference sequence). The CDR3 length is 18 residues. The J segment lost 6 bases and the V segment lost 3 bases, leaving 18 bases of the junction unmatched. CDR3 DNA sequence: TGCAGTGCTAGTCTGGGTGTGGCCCGCGGGAGGGCCTTCAATGAGCAGTTCTTC. Encoded protein: CSASLGVARGRAFNEQFF.

This clone was seen just once. This sequence joins TRBV7-6 and TRBJ2-3; TRBD1 matches at 8 bases. CDR1 is SGHVS, CDR2 FNYEAQ, per germline. The junction had 8 bases not matched to a gene; V was cut back by 5 bases and J by 1 base. The CDR3 length is 16 residues. The CDR3 reads CASSPDRGRRTDTQYF. The CDR3 DNA follows: TGTGCCAGCAGCCCAGACAGGGGCCGACGCACAGATACGCAGTATTTT.

V and J are TRBV5-1 and TRBJ2-5; 9 bases align to TRBD2. The CDR3 has 16 residues. J gave up 5 bases and V 4 bases, and 12 bases lay outside the gene matches. Germline CDR1 reads SGHRS; CDR2 reads YFSETQ. The CDR3 protein is CASSPNGGGARETQYF. CDR3 coding DNA: TGCGCCAGCAGCCCCAACGGCGGGGGGGCCCGGGAGACCCAGTACTTC. Drawing the rest from reference TRBV5-1 and TRBJ2-5, the complete variable domain is KAGVTQTPRYLIKTRGQQVTLSCSPISGHRSVSWYQQTPGQGLQFLFEYFSETQRNKGNFPGRFSGRQFSNSRSEMNVSTLELGDSALYLCASSPNGGGARETQYFGPGTRLLVL.

The gene calls are TRBV11-2 and TRBJ1-1; 8 nucleotides match TRBD1. The trim removed 6 bases at V and 2 bases at J, leaving 8 bases unmatched. The CDR3 covers 15 residues. Looked up from germline, CDR1 is SGHAT and CDR2 is FQNNGV. CDR3 region: CASRLTGGHNTEAFF. The CDR3 nucleotides read TGTGCCAGCAGGCTAACAGGGGGTCACAACACTGAAGCTTTCTTT.

V is TRBV10-3 and J is TRBJ2-7; 9 bases are shared with TRBD1. The germline CDR1 and CDR2 sequences are ENHRY and SYGVKD. With 8 bases clipped from V and 2 bases from J, the junction kept 10 bases outside the gene matches. CDR3 length equals 15 residues. The CDR3 DNA is TGTGCCATCGTCAAGGACAGGGGACCACCCTACGAGCAGTACTTC. Encoded protein: CAIVKDRGPPYEQYF.

The V call is TRBV9, the J call TRBJ2-1, with D maybe TRBD2 (5 bases). CDR1 is SGDLS and CDR2 is YYNGEE in the germline V gene. Between the trimmed V and J ends, which lost 4 bases and 2 bases, there was a span of 13 bases. The CDR3 has 15 amino acids. The chain's CDR3 is CASSRRGSTYNEQFF. DNA for the CDR3: TGTGCCAGCAGCCGGAGAGGGAGTACCTACAATGAGCAGTTCTTC.

This chain uses TRBV18 with TRBJ2-7; the D gene is possibly TRBD1 (5 bases). V was clipped by 2 bases and J by 3 bases, with 8 bases between them. The CDR3 consists of 13 residues. Germline CDR1 reads KGHSH; CDR2 reads LQKENI. Written as DNA, the CDR3 is TGTGCCAGCTCACCAGGGGCCGGCTACGAGCAGTACTTC. The encoded protein is CASSPGAGYEQYF.

This chain connects TRBV5-1 to TRBJ2-7; D might be TRBD1 (6 bases). The V gene's germline CDR1 is SGHRS and CDR2 YFSETQ. V lost 4 bases and J 4 bases, leaving 12 bases between the germline ends. The CDR3 sequence is 13 residues long. CDR3 loop: CASSNTGFYEQYF. In DNA, the CDR3 is TGCGCCAGCAGCAATACAGGGTTTTACGAGCAGTACTTC.

V gene TRBV2 combines with J gene TRBJ2-5; TRBD1 matches at 8 bases. This CDR3 contains 15 residues. Germline V gene lookup returns CDR1 SNHLY and CDR2 FYNNEI. The J segment lost 1 base and the V segment lost 5 bases, leaving 6 bases of the junction unmatched. This CDR3 is CASSSGQGPQETQYF. The CDR3 bases are TGTGCCAGCAGTAGTGGACAGGGTCCCCAAGAGACCCAGTACTTC.

The genes are TRBV7-9 and TRBJ1-6; D gene ambiguous. The CDR3 is 16 amino acids. The germline CDR1 and CDR2 sequences are SEHNR and FQNEAQ (reference sequence). V gave up 5 bases and J gave up 5 bases, with 16 bases separating them. CDR3 bases: TGTGCCAGCAGCCCTGGACGGGGAGAGGATAATTCACCCCTCCACTTT. As protein: CASSPGRGEDNSPLHF.

In this sample, this clone turned up a few times. This chain joins TRBV4-1 and TRBJ2-7; 8 bases are a match to TRBD1. J was trimmed by 2 bases and V by 6 bases; bases with no gene match: 18. CDR1 MGHRA and CDR2 YSYEKL come from the germline V gene. The CDR3 has 18 amino acids. The CDR3 coding sequence is TGCGCCAGCAGGCAAAAGTATAAGGGGGACAGGCGAACCTACGAGCAGTACTTC. Its translation: CASRQKYKGDRRTYEQYF.

The chain couples TRBV6-5 to TRBJ1-1, with D possibly matching TRBD1 (6 bases). In germline, CDR1 is MNHEY, CDR2 SVGAGI. Trimming stripped 6 bases from V and 1 base from J, with 9 bases between. The CDR3 contains 13 residues. The CDR3 protein is CASRKTGNTEAFF. CDR3 DNA: TGTGCCAGCAGAAAGACAGGGAACACTGAAGCTTTCTTT.

In this sample, this clone turned up once. This chain joins TRBV3-1 (or the pseudogene TRBV3-2) and TRBJ2-7; possibly TRBD1 for D (5 bases). The germline V gene encodes CDR1 LGHDT and CDR2 YNNKEL (reference sequence). The CDR3 sequence is 15 residues long. Trimming removed 4 bases at V and 3 bases at J, with 16 bases between. CDR3 DNA: TGTGCCAGCAGCCGAAAAACCTCAGGGTTCTACGAGCAGTACTTC. Protein product: CASSRKTSGFYEQYF.

The rearrangement uses TRBV10-1 and TRBJ1-4; TRBD1 matches at 11 bases. The V gene's germline CDR1 is WNHNN and CDR2 SYGVQD (reference sequence). This CDR3 has 14 amino acids. Unmatched junction bases numbered 4, after V lost 6 bases and J lost 7 bases. The CDR3 loop is CASSSGTGGEKLFF. The CDR3 region has the DNA TGCGCCAGCAGCTCCGGGACAGGGGGTGAAAAACTGTTTTTT.

The chain recombines TRBV19 with TRBJ2-7; 11 bases map to TRBD2. The V gene end was trimmed by 3 bases and the J gene end by 2 bases; junction bases not matched to a gene: 12. Germline values: CDR1 LNHDA, CDR2 SQIVND (reference sequence). CDR3 size: 18 residues. CDR3 coding DNA: TGTGCCAGTAGTATTGCGTGGTTAGCGGGAGGGCCGACCTACGAGCAGTACTTC. It specifies CASSIAWLAGGPTYEQYF.